Listed here are 15 T cell receptor beta chains from one sample, sequenced in a study of cytomegalovirus exposure and HLA in healthy donors. The PCR contained 60 Vbeta and 13 Jbeta primers. Produced via immunoSEQ multiplex PCR; TCRdb's table is partial and in-frame only. The sample has 150,000 to 200,000 clones; around 78% are singletons. Sequencing used PBMCs. Receptor source: a young man in good health and CMV-seronegative.

The DNA for the CDR3 is TGCGCCAGCAGCACATCTAGCGGAGGAATCTACGAGCAGTACTTC. As protein: CASSTSSGGIYEQYF. The chain is built from TRBV5-1 and TRBJ2-7, with 7 bases that match TRBD2. The CDR3 loop spans 15 amino acids. V lost 4 bases, J lost 3 bases, and 10 bases stayed unmatched. Germline CDR1 and CDR2: SGHRS and YFSETQ.

The V call is TRBV6-5, the J call TRBJ2-1; D is unclear. V lost 8 bases and J 0 bases, leaving 11 bases between the germline ends. The CDR3 loop spans 14 amino acids. Looked up from germline, CDR1 is MNHEY and CDR2 is SVGAGI. CDR3 in amino acids: CASGEQSSYNEQFF. The CDR3 nucleotides read TGTGCCAGCGGAGAGCAGAGCTCCTACAATGAGCAGTTCTTC.

This chain connects TRBV19 to TRBJ2-1; D possibly corresponds to TRBD2 (5 bases). V lost 3 bases and J lost 7, with 10 bases in between. Germline CDR1 LNHDA, CDR2 SQIVND (reference sequence). The CDR3 has 13 residues. CDR3 DNA sequence: TGTGCCAGTAGTATCGGGAATATTAATGAGCAGTTCTTC. It yields the protein CASSIGNINEQFF.

The J gene is TRBJ1-1, the V gene TRBV19; 7 positions agree with TRBD1. The CDR3 runs 14 residues. Germline CDR1 is LNHDA and CDR2 is SQIVND (reference sequence). Losses at the gene ends were 8 bases for V and 7 bases for J; bases not matched to a gene: 13. The CDR3 here is CASYWRGRRGEAFF. The CDR3 DNA is TGTGCCAGTTATTGGAGGGGGCGAAGGGGTGAAGCTTTCTTT.

This chain uses TRBV7-9 with TRBJ1-2, with D possibly being TRBD1 (5 bases). V lost 3 bases and J 7 bases, leaving 12 bases between the germline ends. Germline CDR1 is SEHNR and CDR2 is FQNEAQ (reference sequence). The CDR3 consists of 13 residues. CDR3: CASSFYRISGYTF. As DNA, the CDR3 is TGTGCCAGCAGCTTCTACAGGATTTCTGGCTACACCTTC. The variable domain in full, with the rest retrieved from reference TRBV7-9 and TRBJ1-2, is DTGVSQNPRHKITKRGQNVTFRCDPISEHNRLYWYRQTLGQGPEFLTYFQNEAQLEKSRLLSDRFSAERPKGSFSTLEIQRTEQGDSAMYLCASSFYRISGYTFGSGTRLTVV.

The V call is TRBV5-5, the J call TRBJ2-5; possible D gene TRBD2, 6 bases. Trimming pared 1 base from V and 2 bases from J, leaving 15 bases between. From germline, CDR1 is SGHKS and CDR2 YYEKEE (reference sequence). The CDR3 length is 16 residues. The CDR3 DNA is TGTGCCAGCAGCTTGAAGAGGCCTCGGGAGCAAGAGACCCAGTACTTC. Its protein product is CASSLKRPREQETQYF.

The V and J genes are TRBV1 and TRBJ2-1; the DNA was not used to check the table's D call, TRBD2. TRBV1 has pseudogene status. This CDR3 is 14 amino acids long. The CDR3 loop reads CTSPPEVSYNEQFF. As DNA, the CDR3 is TGCACCAGCCCCCCGGAGGTGTCCTACAATGAGCAGTTCTTC.

This chain joins TRBV6-6 and TRBJ1-6, with no clear D. The germline gives CDR1 MNHNY, CDR2 SVGAGI (reference sequence). The CDR3 loop spans 10 amino acids. Trimming left V 8 bases short and J 10 bases short, with 6 bases between. CDR3 in amino acids: CASGGSPLHF. The CDR3 DNA sequence: TGTGCCAGCGGAGGGTCACCCCTCCACTTT.

The gene calls are TRBV19 and TRBJ2-2, with D maybe TRBD2 (6 bases). The CDR3 length is 14 residues. V lost 5 bases, J lost 6 bases, and 13 bases lay in between. Per the germline V gene, CDR1 is LNHDA and CDR2 is SQIVND (reference sequence). CDR3 nucleotide sequence: TGTGCCAGTAGTGGGCTAGCGCTCGCCGGGGAGCTGTTTTTT. Its protein is CASSGLALAGELFF. The entire variable domain, with the rest obtained from reference TRBV19 and TRBJ2-2, is as follows: DGGITQSPKYLFRKEGQNVTLSCEQNLNHDAMYWYRQDPGQGLRLIYYSQIVNDFQKGDIAEGYSVSREKKESFPLTVTSAQKNPTAFYLCASSGLALAGELFFGEGSRLTVL.

J is TRBJ2-1 and V is TRBV15; no definite D call. CDR1 is LNHNV and CDR2 is YYDKDF in the germline V gene (reference sequence). V gave up 0 bases and J gave up 0 bases, with 6 bases separating them. The CDR3 consists of 15 residues. The CDR3 region is CATSRDRSSYNEQFF. The CDR3 coding sequence is TGTGCCACCAGCAGAGATAGGAGCTCCTACAATGAGCAGTTCTTC.

The chain is built from TRBV9 and TRBJ2-7; the D gene is possibly TRBD2 (6 bases). The CDR3 totals 14 residues. V was cut by 3 bases and J by 0 bases, with 10 bases left in between. Germline V CDR1 and CDR2: SGDLS, YYNGEE. The CDR3 loop reads CASSATGGSYEQYF. The CDR3 nucleotides are TGTGCCAGCAGCGCCACCGGGGGCTCCTACGAGCAGTACTTC.

The chain has TRBV10-3 and TRBJ1-1; no reliable D call. Per germline, CDR1 ENHRY and CDR2 SYGVKD. Trimming pared 7 bases from V and 1 base from J, leaving 7 bases between. This CDR3 spans 12 amino acids. For the CDR3, the DNA is TGTGCCATCATGAACAAGAACACTGAAGCTTTCTTT. It yields the protein CAIMNKNTEAFF.

This chain links TRBV18 with TRBJ2-7; D gene unclear. Germline CDR1 and CDR2: KGHSH and LQKENI. The germline V and J ends were trimmed by 5 bases and 2 bases, with 13 bases remaining between them. The CDR3 is made up of 14 amino acids. The CDR3 here is CASSFNADPYEQYF. The CDR3 coding sequence is TGTGCCAGCTCATTCAATGCAGATCCCTACGAGCAGTACTTC.

The J gene is TRBJ1-1, the V gene TRBV6-6; tentatively, D is TRBD1 (6 bases). This CDR3 is built from 13 residues. With 5 bases removed from V and 7 bases from J, the gap between germline ends came to 14 bases. Germline assignment: CDR1 MNHNY and CDR2 SVGAGI (reference sequence). CDR3 residues: CASSGTGQIEAFF. CDR3 DNA sequence: TGTGCCAGCAGTGGCACAGGGCAGATTGAAGCTTTCTTT.

This chain connects TRBV7-8 to TRBJ2-1, with TRBD2 as a possible D gene (6 bases). Trimming took 1 base from V and 6 from J, leaving 16 bases between them. The CDR3 consists of 16 residues. The germline CDR1 and CDR2 sequences are SGHVS and FQNEAQ. CDR3 sequence (DNA): TGTGCCAGCAGCTTAGACGGACGGGGGTCTTTCAATGAGCAGTTCTTC. Its translation: CASSLDGRGSFNEQFF.